This T cell receptor (beta chain) was profiled in a study of blood T cell repertoires in COVID-19. Study context: Researchers got acute and convalescent COVID-19 samples from the United States, Italy and Spain. Sources were T cells, B-cell-depleted T cells, or PBMCs; the material itself was cDNA or gDNA.

Sequencing was performed with immunoSEQ multiplex PCR; in TCRdb, only in-frame clones are kept and a portion is missing. This sample carries 100,000 or so clones, approximately 70% of them seen once, and the ten largest clones take roughly 6.2%. CDR3 length: 16 amino acids. Germline loops: CDR1 KGHSH, CDR2 LQKENI. V was shortened by 0 bases and J by 3 bases, with 12 bases between the two germline ends. The V gene is TRBV18, the J gene TRBJ2-1, with D possibly matching TRBD2 (6 bases). The TCR comes from a man older than 75 with acute or convalescent COVID-19. Sequencing was carried out using peripheral blood. The DNA of the CDR3 is TGTGCCAGCTCACCACCGGGGGGAAGGAGCTACAATGAGCAGTTCTTC. It translates to CASSPPGGRSYNEQFF.